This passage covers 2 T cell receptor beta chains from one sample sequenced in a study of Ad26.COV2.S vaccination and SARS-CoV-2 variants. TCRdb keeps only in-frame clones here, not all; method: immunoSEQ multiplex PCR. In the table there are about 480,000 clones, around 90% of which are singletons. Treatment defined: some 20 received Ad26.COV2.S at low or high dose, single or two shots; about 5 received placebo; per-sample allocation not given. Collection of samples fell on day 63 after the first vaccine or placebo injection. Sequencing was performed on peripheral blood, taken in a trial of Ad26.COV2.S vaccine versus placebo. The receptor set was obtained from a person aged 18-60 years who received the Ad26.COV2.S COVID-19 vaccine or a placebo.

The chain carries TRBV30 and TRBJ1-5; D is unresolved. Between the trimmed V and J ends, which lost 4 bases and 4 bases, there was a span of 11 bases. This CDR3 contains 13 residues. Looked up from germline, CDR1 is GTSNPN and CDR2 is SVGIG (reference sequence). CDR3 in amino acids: CAWNVAENQPQHF. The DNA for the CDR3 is TGTGCCTGGAACGTGGCAGAGAATCAGCCCCAGCATTTT. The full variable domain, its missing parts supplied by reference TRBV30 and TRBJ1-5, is SQTIHQWPATLVQPVGSPLSLECTVEGTSNPNLYWYRQAAGRGLQLLFYSVGIGQISSEVPQNLSASRPQDRQFILSSKKLLLSDSGFYLCAWNVAENQPQHFGDGTRLSIL.

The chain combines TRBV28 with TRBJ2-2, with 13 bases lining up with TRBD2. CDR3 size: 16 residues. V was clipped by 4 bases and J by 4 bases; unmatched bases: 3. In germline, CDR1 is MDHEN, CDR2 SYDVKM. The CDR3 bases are TGTGCCAGCAGTTCGACTAGCGGGAGGCCCACCGGGGAGCTGTTTTTT. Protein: CASSSTSGRPTGELFF.